This T cell receptor (beta chain) was observed in a study of blood T cell repertoires in COVID-19. At the level of the study: Researchers got acute and convalescent COVID-19 samples from the United States, Italy and Spain. In each case, the material was cDNA or gDNA derived from T cells, B-cell-depleted T cells, or PBMCs.

The V gene lost 8 bases and the J gene lost 0 bases, with 21 bases spanning the gap. The CDR3 loop spans 17 amino acids. CDR1 is ENHRY and CDR2 is SYGVKD in the germline V gene. Assay: immunoSEQ multiplex PCR; the TCRdb copy retains only in-frame clones and omits some. The table shows more than 60,000 clones, with nearly 90% occurring only once. The source is a woman aged 45-65 years with active COVID-19. Material: peripheral blood. The rearrangement uses TRBV10-3 and TRBJ2-3; D gene unclear. CDR3: CAIRPGSDLTSTDTQYF. Written as DNA, the CDR3 is TGTGCCATCCGGCCAGGCAGTGATTTAACTAGCACAGATACGCAGTATTTT.